Here is one TCR beta chain with its context. The antigen is undetermined. cDNA molecules carried unique molecular identifiers, and template switching added a universal primer site. TCRdb re-derived calls from the 5' RACE reads in MiXCR, one entry per CDR3 protein. The table shows around 670,000 distinct CDR3 sequences, with 5.5% to 7.5% occurring only once. This sample is part of a study of identical twins. Trimming shortened V by 7 bases and J by 2 bases, and 14 bases separated the two germline ends. Germline-derived CDR1 and CDR2 are MDHEN and SYDVKM. The CDR3 spans 14 residues. General observations from the study: Out-of-frame alpha sequences shared between twins exhibited an excess of low generation probability.

This TCR derives from a man between 18 and 35 years old in good health. Sequenced sample: naive T cells sorted from blood. The chain couples TRBV28 to TRBJ2-5, with D maybe TRBD1 (6 bases). The CDR3 sequence: CASTDRRLQETQYF. In DNA, the CDR3 is TGTGCCAGCACCGACAGGAGGCTACAAGAGACCCAGTACTTC.